This T cell receptor (beta chain) was captured by sequencing in a study of blood T cell repertoires in COVID-19. Study overall: Whether acute or convalescent, the COVID-19 samples came from the United States, Italy and Spain. Nucleic acid was either cDNA or gDNA, and it came from T cells, B-cell-depleted T cells, or PBMCs.

The authors' processing: Cell counts per sample came from amplifying reference gene primers. Sequencing used immunoSEQ multiplex PCR; TCRdb keeps in-frame clones, though not all of them. V and J calls and clone size follow that table, whereas D and trimming were derived from the DNA. The sample holds approximately 140,000 clones, approximately 80% seen once. The CDR3 has 14 residues. J lost 7 bases, V lost 3 bases, and 7 bases had no gene match. The germline gives CDR1 SNHLY, CDR2 FYNNEI. The sample taken for sequencing was peripheral blood. The V and J genes are TRBV2 and TRBJ1-2, with 8 nucleotides matching TRBD1. The receptor comes from a man between 65 and 85 years old with acute or convalescent COVID-19. The CDR3 nucleotides read TGTGCCAGCAGTGAGAGACAGGGGTTGGCTGGCTACACCTTC. Amino acid sequence: CASSERQGLAGYTF.